The entry that follows covers one T cell receptor beta chain sequence. Its antigen is unidentified. The data derive from a study of T-cell memory formation after mild COVID-19. Study results and limitations: Pre-infection memory held some responding clones, suggesting pre-existing cross-reactive T cells responded.

Trimming left V 2 bases short and J 0 bases short, with 8 bases between. CDR3 length equals 16 residues. Germline CDR1 is MNHEY and CDR2 is SVGEGT. 5'RACE, which relied on constant-segment primers, yielded TCR alpha and TCR beta cDNA libraries carrying sample barcodes and UMIs. TCRdb redid the calling of the 5' RACE reads with MiXCR, one entry per CDR3 protein. This table has about 110,000 distinct CDR3 sequences, 18% appearing once. The sequenced material came from PBMCs or a T cell subset sorted from them (not recorded which). The TCR comes from a man between 18 and 29 years old who had mild COVID-19 (a few samples of this study predate the infection). Cell type and time point are not known. V and J are TRBV6-2 or TRBV6-3 and TRBJ2-6; D is undetermined. CDR3 DNA sequence: TGTGCCAGCAGTTACGGACGGATCTCTGGGGCCAACGTCCTGACTTTC. Translating it yields CASSYGRISGANVLTF.